This is a list of T cell receptor beta chains from one sample in a study of early stage breast cancer tumors. Sequencing was performed with immunoSEQ multiplex PCR; in TCRdb, only in-frame clones are kept and a portion is missing. The sample lists 23,000 or so clones, less than 75% occurring once. Sequenced sample: breast tumor tissue. These receptors were collected from a person in their sixties or seventies with breast cancer. CDR3s include the opening cysteine and the closing phenylalanine or tryptophan. Fields, in order: J gene, clone size, V gene, D gene, CDR3 protein, CDR3 DNA. A D gene is named only where the DNA matches it firmly. Not all rows give a size; the values are once, few, many and, for expanded clones, a class.

TRBJ1-3 NA TRBV5-4 NA CASSLAGAGNTIYF TGTGCCAGCAGCTTGGCGGGGGCTGGAAACACCATATATTTT
TRBJ2-1 once TRBV7-3 NA CASSFGLTSYNEQFF TGTGCCAGCAGCTTCGGACTAACCTCCTACAATGAGCAGTTCTTC
TRBJ2-7 NA TRBV5-1 NA CASSRDSGPSEQYF TGCGCCAGCAGTAGGGACTCCGGCCCCTCCGAGCAGTACTTC
TRBJ2-7 few TRBV19 TRBD2 CASSAAGGISYEQYF TGTGCCAGTAGCGCAGCGGGAGGGATCTCCTACGAGCAGTACTTC
TRBJ2-3 once TRBV4-1 NA CASSQDGKGRADTQYF TGCGCCAGCAGCCAAGATGGAAAGGGGCGAGCAGATACGCAGTATTTT
TRBJ2-5 NA TRBV29-1 TRBD1 CSVKQGGETQYF TGCAGCGTAAAACAGGGGGGAGAGACCCAGTACTTC
TRBJ2-3 NA TRBV30 TRBD2 CAWSVGGAGDTQYF TGTGCCTGGAGTGTGGGAGGGGCAGGAGATACGCAGTATTTT
TRBJ1-3 NA TRBV18 NA CSSGDLRGNTIYF TGTAGCTCGGGGGACCTACGTGGAAACACCATATATTTT
TRBJ1-1 once TRBV11-3 NA CASSGAGRAFF TGTGCCAGCAGCGGGGCGGGGAGGGCTTTCTTT
TRBJ1-4 few TRBV28 NA CASSRGTEKLFF TGTGCCAGCAGTCGGGGGACTGAAAAACTGTTTTTT
TRBJ2-7 NA TRBV4-2 TRBD2 CASSGLADYEQYF TGTGCCAGCAGCGGACTAGCGGACTACGAGCAGTACTTC
TRBJ2-2 NA TRBV7-2 NA CASSRGTVQTGELFF TGTGCCAGCAGCCGGGGGACAGTACAGACCGGGGAGCTGTTTTTT
TRBJ1-5 NA TRBV2 NA CASSLPRRGQPQHF TGTGCCAGCAGTCTACCTAGAAGGGGCCAGCCCCAGCATTTT
TRBJ2-7 few TRBV5-1 TRBD2 CASSTGLNYEQYF TGCGCCAGCAGCACGGGACTAAACTACGAGCAGTACTTC
TRBJ1-1 few TRBV6-6 NA CASTDSGGDLTEAFF TGTGCCAGCACAGACTCTGGCGGAGACCTCACTGAAGCTTTCTTT
TRBJ1-4 NA TRBV7-9 NA CASTRYRVNNEKLFF TGTGCCAGCACCCGATACAGGGTAAATAATGAAAAACTGTTTTTT
TRBJ2-7 NA TRBV6-5 NA CASRGLNLEQYF TGTGCCAGCCGAGGGCTTAACCTCGAGCAGTACTTC
TRBJ2-5 NA TRBV29-1 NA CSVGPAGGTQYF TGCAGCGTTGGGCCAGCCGGGGGGACCCAGTACTTC
TRBJ1-4 NA TRBV28 NA CASSPAGTIGTAVFF TGTGCCAGCAGTCCCGCTGGGACAATAGGTACGGCGGTGTTTTTT
TRBJ1-5 NA TRBV29-1 TRBD1 CSVGGTGEGNQPQHF TGCAGCGTTGGAGGGACAGGTGAGGGCAATCAGCCCCAGCATTTT
TRBJ2-2 once TRBV28 NA CASSFSPPNTGELFF TGTGCCAGCAGTTTCTCCCCCCCGAACACCGGGGAGCTGTTTTTT
TRBJ2-6 NA TRBV2 NA CASNSLSGANVLTF TGTGCCAGCAACAGCCTCTCTGGGGCCAACGTCCTGACTTTC
TRBJ2-2 NA TRBV4-3 TRBD1 CASSPGQGSTGELFF TGCGCCAGCAGTCCGGGACAGGGTTCTACCGGGGAGCTGTTTTTT
TRBJ1-1 NA TRBV5-4 TRBD1 CASRWTGQNTEAFF TGTGCCAGCAGGTGGACAGGCCAGAACACTGAAGCTTTCTTT
TRBJ2-7 NA TRBV10-3 TRBD1 CAIKGPGQGSEQYF TGTGCCATAAAGGGGCCGGGACAGGGGTCCGAGCAGTACTTC
TRBJ2-2 NA TRBV27 TRBD1 CASSFLTDRADTGELFF TGTGCCAGCAGTTTCCTGACGGACAGGGCGGACACCGGGGAGCTGTTTTTT
TRBJ2-7 NA TRBV5-1 TRBD1 CASSRGTGNHEQYF TGCGCCAGCAGCCGGGGGACAGGGAACCACGAGCAGTACTTC
TRBJ2-7 few TRBV9 NA CASSVVRLAASSYEQYF TGTGCCAGCAGCGTTGTAAGGCTAGCCGCGAGCTCCTACGAGCAGTACTTC
TRBJ2-2 few TRBV5-4 NA CASSLLQGAGELFF TGTGCCAGCAGCTTGTTACAGGGAGCCGGGGAGCTGTTTTTT
TRBJ2-5 NA TRBV6-6 TRBD2 CATGGTSGGWTQYF TGTGCCACTGGAGGTACTAGCGGGGGGTGGACCCAGTACTTC
TRBJ2-3 NA TRBV4-1 NA CASSQKWGQGTDTQYF TGCGCCAGCAGCCAAAAGTGGGGGCAGGGCACAGATACGCAGTATTTT
TRBJ2-5 medium-sized TRBV7-6 TRBD1 CASSLVGLDRAVAQETQYF TGTGCCAGCAGCTTAGTAGGGCTCGACAGGGCAGTAGCCCAAGAGACCCAGTACTTC
TRBJ2-3 many TRBV5-1 NA CASSKETSTDTQYF TGCGCCAGCAGCAAGGAGACTAGCACAGATACGCAGTATTTT
TRBJ2-1 NA TRBV29-1 TRBD2 CSVDGLAGYQVVGNEQFF TGCAGCGTTGATGGACTAGCGGGATACCAGGTTGTGGGCAATGAGCAGTTCTTC
TRBJ2-3 NA TRBV19 TRBD1 CASRDRGQGTDTQYF TGTGCCAGTAGGGACAGGGGACAGGGCACAGATACGCAGTATTTT
TRBJ2-7 few TRBV2 TRBD1 CASSGQKYEQYF TGTGCCAGCTCGGGACAGAAATACGAGCAGTACTTC
TRBJ2-1 NA TRBV4-1 NA CASSLGFSYNEQFF TGCGCCAGCAGCCTGGGCTTCTCTTACAATGAGCAGTTCTTC
TRBJ2-2 NA TRBV19 TRBD2 CASSTAGGRSTGELFF TGTGCCAGTAGTACCGCGGGCGGGAGGTCTACCGGGGAGCTGTTTTTT
TRBJ2-2 NA TRBV9 NA CASSESRIAGTGELFF TGTGCCAGCAGCGAGTCTAGGATTGCTGGAACCGGGGAGCTGTTTTTT
TRBJ2-2 NA TRBV4-2 TRBD1 CASSLFLDRANTGELFF TGTGCCAGCAGCTTGTTCTTGGACAGGGCGAACACCGGGGAGCTGTTTTTT
TRBJ2-5 few TRBV30 NA CAWSVRVRETQYF TGTGCCTGGAGTGTACGAGTACGGGAGACCCAGTACTTC
TRBJ1-2 few TRBV7-2 NA CASSFRDSYGYTF TGTGCCAGCAGCTTCAGAGACAGCTATGGCTACACCTTC